This TCR beta chain is from a study of blood T cell repertoires in COVID-19. Study overall: Some COVID-19 samples were acute and others convalescent; all came from the United States, Italy and Spain.

Per the germline V gene, CDR1 is MNHEY and CDR2 is SMNVEV (reference sequence). Trimming removed 8 bases at V and 1 base at J, with 12 bases between. This CDR3 is 15 amino acids long. The table came from immunoSEQ multiplex PCR; TCRdb's copy has only in-frame clones and leaves some out. The repertoire holds approximately 97,000 clones, with more than 75% as singletons. V is TRBV27 and J is TRBJ1-6; D might be TRBD1 (6 bases). Sequencing used peripheral blood. The receptor comes from a man in his 60s with active or convalescent COVID-19. Here the CDR3 reads CASAAGVSYNSPLHF. CDR3 in DNA: TGTGCCAGCGCAGCAGGGGTTTCCTATAATTCACCCCTCCACTTT.